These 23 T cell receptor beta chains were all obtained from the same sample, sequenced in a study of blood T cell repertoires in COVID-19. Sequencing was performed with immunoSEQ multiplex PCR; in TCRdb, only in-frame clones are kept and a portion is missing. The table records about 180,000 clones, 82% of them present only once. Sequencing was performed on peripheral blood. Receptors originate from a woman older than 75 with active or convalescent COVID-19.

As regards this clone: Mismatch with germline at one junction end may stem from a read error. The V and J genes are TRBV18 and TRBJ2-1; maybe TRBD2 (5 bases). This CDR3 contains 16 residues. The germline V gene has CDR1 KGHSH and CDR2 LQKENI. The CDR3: CASSPLLASSHNEQFF. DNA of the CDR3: TGTGCCAGCTCCCCCCTTTTGGCTAGCTCCCACAATGAGCAGTTCTTC.

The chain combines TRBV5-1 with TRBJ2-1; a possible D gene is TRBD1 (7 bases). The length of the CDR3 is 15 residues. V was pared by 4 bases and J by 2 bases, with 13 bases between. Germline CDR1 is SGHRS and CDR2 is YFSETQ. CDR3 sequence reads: CASSPGRGAYNEQFF. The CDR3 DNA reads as TGCGCCAGCAGCCCAGGCAGGGGGGCCTACAATGAGCAGTTCTTC.

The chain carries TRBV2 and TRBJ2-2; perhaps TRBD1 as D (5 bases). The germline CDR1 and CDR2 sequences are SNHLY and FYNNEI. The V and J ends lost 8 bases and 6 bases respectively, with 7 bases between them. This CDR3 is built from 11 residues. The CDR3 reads CASGAAGELFF. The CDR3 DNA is TGTGCCAGCGGGGCTGCCGGGGAGCTGTTTTTT.

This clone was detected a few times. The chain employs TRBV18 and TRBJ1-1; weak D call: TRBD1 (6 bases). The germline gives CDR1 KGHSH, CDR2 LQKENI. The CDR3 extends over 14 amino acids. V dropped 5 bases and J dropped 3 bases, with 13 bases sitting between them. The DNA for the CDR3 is TGTGCCAGCTCAAATACGGACAGTTACACTGAAGCTTTCTTT. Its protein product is CASSNTDSYTEAFF. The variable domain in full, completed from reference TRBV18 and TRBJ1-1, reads NAGVMQNPRHLVRRRGQEARLRCSPMKGHSHVYWYRQLPEEGLKFMVYLQKENIIDESGMPKERFSAEFPKEGPSILRIQQVVRGDSAAYFCASSNTDSYTEAFFGQGTRLTVV.

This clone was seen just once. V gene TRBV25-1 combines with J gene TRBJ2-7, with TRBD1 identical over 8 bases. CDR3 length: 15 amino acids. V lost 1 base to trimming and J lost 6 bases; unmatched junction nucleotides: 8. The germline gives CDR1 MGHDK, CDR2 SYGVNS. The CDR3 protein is CASSESLGQVSEQYF. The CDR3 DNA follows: TGTGCCAGCAGTGAATCTCTGGGACAGGTGAGCGAGCAGTACTTC.

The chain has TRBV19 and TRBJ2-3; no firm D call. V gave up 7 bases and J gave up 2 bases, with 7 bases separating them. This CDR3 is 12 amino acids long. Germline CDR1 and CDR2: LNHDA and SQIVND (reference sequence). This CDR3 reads CASMGATDTQYF. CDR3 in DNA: TGTGCCAGTATGGGCGCCACAGATACGCAGTATTTT.

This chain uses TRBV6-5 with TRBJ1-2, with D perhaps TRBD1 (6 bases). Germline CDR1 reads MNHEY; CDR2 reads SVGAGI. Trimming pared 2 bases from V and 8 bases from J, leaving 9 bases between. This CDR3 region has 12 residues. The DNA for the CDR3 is TGTGCCAGCAGTTACGGGGGCCGGGGCTACACCTTC. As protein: CASSYGGRGYTF.

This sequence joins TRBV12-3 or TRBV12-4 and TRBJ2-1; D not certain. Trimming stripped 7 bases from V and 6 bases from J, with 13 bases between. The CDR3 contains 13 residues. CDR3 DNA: TGTGCCAGCACTTTTGGGCCATCCAATGAGCAGTTCTTC. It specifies CASTFGPSNEQFF.

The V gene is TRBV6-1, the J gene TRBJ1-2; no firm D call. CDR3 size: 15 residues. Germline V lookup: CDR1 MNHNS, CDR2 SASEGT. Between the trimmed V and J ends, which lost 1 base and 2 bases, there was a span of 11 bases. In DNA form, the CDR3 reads TGTGCCAGCAGTGAAGGTTTCAGGCTAAACTATGGCTACACCTTC. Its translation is CASSEGFRLNYGYTF.

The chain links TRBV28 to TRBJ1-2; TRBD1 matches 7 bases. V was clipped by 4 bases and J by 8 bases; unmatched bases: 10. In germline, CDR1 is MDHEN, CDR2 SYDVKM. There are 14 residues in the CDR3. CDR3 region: CASSSRGRSGGYTF. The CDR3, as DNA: TGTGCCAGCAGTTCGAGGGGGCGAAGTGGAGGCTACACCTTC.

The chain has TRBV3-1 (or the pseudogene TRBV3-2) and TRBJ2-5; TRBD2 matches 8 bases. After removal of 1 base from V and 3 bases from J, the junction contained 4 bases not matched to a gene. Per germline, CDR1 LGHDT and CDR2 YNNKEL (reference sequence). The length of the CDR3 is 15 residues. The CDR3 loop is CASSQVRRGEETQYF. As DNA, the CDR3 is TGTGCCAGCAGCCAAGTCCGGCGGGGGGAAGAGACCCAGTACTTC.

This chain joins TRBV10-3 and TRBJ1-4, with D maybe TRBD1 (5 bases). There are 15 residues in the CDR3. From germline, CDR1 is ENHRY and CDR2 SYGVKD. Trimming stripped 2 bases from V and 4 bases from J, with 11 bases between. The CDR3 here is CAISEQGGNNEKLFF. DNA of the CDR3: TGTGCCATCAGTGAGCAGGGCGGAAATAATGAAAAACTGTTTTTT.

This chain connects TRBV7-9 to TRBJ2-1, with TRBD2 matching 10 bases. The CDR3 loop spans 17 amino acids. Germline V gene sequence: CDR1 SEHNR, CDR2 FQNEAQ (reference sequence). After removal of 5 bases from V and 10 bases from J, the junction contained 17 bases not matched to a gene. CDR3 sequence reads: CASSARATLAGVAEQFF. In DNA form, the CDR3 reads TGTGCCAGCAGCGCTAGAGCAACCCTAGCGGGAGTAGCCGAGCAGTTCTTC.

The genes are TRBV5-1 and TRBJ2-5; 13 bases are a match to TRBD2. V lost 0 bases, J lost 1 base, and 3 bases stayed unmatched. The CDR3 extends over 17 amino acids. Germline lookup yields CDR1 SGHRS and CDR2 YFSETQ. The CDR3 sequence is CASSLGLAGGTQETQYF. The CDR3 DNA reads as TGCGCCAGCAGCTTGGGACTAGCGGGAGGCACCCAAGAGACCCAGTACTTC.

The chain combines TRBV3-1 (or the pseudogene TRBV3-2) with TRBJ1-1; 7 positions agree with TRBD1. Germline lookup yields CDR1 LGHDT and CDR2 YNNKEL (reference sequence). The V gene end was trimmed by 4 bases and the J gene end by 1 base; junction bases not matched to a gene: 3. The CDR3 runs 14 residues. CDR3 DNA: TGTGCCAGCAGCCTTCGGGACAGGAACACTGAAGCTTTCTTT. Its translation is CASSLRDRNTEAFF.

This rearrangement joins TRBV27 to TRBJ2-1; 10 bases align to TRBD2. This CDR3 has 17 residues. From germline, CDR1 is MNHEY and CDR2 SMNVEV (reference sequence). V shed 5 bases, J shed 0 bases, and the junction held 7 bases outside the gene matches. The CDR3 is CASSPPSGRASYNEQFF. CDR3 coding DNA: TGTGCCAGCAGTCCCCCCAGCGGGAGGGCCTCCTACAATGAGCAGTTCTTC.

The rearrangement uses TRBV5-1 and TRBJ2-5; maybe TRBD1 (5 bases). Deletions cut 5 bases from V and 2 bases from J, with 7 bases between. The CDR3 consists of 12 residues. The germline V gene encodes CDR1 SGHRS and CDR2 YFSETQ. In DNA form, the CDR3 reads TGCGCCAGCAGACAGGTTCAAGAGACCCAGTACTTC. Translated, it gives CASRQVQETQYF.

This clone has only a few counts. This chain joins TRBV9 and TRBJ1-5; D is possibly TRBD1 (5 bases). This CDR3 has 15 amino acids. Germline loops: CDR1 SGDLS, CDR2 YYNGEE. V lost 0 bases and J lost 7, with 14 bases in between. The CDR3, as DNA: TGTGCCAGCAGCGTAGCTACGGGGGAAGGACAGCCCCAGCATTTT. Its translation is CASSVATGEGQPQHF.

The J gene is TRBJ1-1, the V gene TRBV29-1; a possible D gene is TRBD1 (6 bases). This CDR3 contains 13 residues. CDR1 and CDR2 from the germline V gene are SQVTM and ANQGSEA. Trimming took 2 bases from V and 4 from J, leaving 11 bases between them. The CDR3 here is CSVERQAGTEAFF. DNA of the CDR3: TGCAGCGTTGAAAGACAGGCAGGCACTGAAGCTTTCTTT.

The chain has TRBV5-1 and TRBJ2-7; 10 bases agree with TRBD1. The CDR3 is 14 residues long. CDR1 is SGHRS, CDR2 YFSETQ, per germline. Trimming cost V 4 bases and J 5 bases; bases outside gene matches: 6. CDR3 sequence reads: CASSTDRGHDEQYF. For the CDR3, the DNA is TGCGCCAGCAGCACAGACAGGGGGCACGACGAGCAGTACTTC.

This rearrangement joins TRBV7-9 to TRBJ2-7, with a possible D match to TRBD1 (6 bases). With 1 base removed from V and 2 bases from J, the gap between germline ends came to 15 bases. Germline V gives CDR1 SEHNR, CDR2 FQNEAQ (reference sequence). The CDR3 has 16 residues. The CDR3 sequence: CASSLGPTGSAYEQYF. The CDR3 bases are TGTGCCAGCAGCTTAGGCCCGACAGGTTCCGCCTACGAGCAGTACTTC.

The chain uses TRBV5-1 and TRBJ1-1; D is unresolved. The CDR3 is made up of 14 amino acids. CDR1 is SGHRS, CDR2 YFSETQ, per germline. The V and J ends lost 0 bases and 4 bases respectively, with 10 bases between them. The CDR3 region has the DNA TGCGCCAGCAGCTTGGGGAGTTCGGGCACTGAAGCTTTCTTT. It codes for CASSLGSSGTEAFF.

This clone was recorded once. CDR3 in DNA: TGTGCCAGCAGCCAAGTTCTTGCAGGGGTCACTGAAGCTTTCTTT. Amino acids: CASSQVLAGVTEAFF. The chain links TRBV4-2 to TRBJ1-1, with D possibly being TRBD1 (6 bases). The CDR3 extends over 15 amino acids. Germline loops: CDR1 LGHNA, CDR2 YNFKEQ. V lost 1 base, J lost 4 bases, and 13 bases lay in between.